This record covers a single T cell receptor (beta chain). Its antigen is currently unknown. This sample was taken from a study of Ad26.COV2.S vaccination and SARS-CoV-2 variants. Study background: Ad26.COV2.S was injected intramuscularly once or twice, 56 days apart.

Overall study findings and caveats: Reportedly, spike-specific CD8+ and CD4+ T cell responses achieved substantial breadth once vaccination had taken place. TCR breadth and depth estimates may have understated total T cell responses.

Sample treatment: some 20 received Ad26.COV2.S at low or high dose, single or two shots; 5 received placebo; per-sample allocation not given. Vaccine and placebo recipients were sampled on day 63 after the first injection. A Boston donor was an adult aged 18-55 years. Between the trimmed V and J ends, which lost 1 base and 3 bases, there was a span of 10 bases. CDR3 length equals 13 residues. From germline, CDR1 is GTSNPN and CDR2 SVGIG (reference sequence). Generated by immunoSEQ multiplex PCR, the TCRdb table keeps only in-frame clones and is missing some. Of about 480,000 clones in the sample, around 90% were seen once.

The receptor was derived from a person aged 18-65 years who received the Ad26.COV2.S COVID-19 vaccine or a placebo. The V and J genes are TRBV30 and TRBJ2-7; D gene ambiguous. Sequences were derived from peripheral blood, sampled in a trial of Ad26.COV2.S vaccine versus placebo. DNA for the CDR3: TGTGCCTGGAGTGGAGTGGCCTTCTACGAGCAGTACTTC. Translation gives CAWSGVAFYEQYF.